These 2 T cell receptor beta chains originate from one sample sequenced in a study of regulatory T cells in long-lasting Graves disease. In building TCR beta libraries, iRepertoire HTBI primers were used together with Arm-PCR of CDR3 regions. MiXCR, applied by TCRdb to the multiplex PCR reads, yields one record per CDR3 protein. The table lists hundreds of thousands of distinct CDR3 sequences, about 13% of them singletons. Noted time point: newly diagnosed GD, antithyroid drugs for less than 3 months. PBMCs were the source of the RNA used for TCR sequencing. These sequences were also reported in another study, on T cells in Graves' hyperthyroidism and ophthalmopathy.

Sequenced material: peripheral blood mononuclear cells (PBMCs), taken at new diagnosis, from a patient treated with antithyroid drugs. The origin of the receptors is a man aged 30 to 39 with Graves disease.

This clonotype showed up many times. This rearrangement joins TRBV29-1 to TRBJ2-1; possibly TRBD1 or TRBD2 for D (5 bases each). This CDR3 is built from 13 residues. Germline V gene lookup returns CDR1 SQVTM and CDR2 ANQGSEA. The germline V and J ends were trimmed by 5 bases and 10 bases, with 18 bases remaining between them. In DNA form, the CDR3 reads TGCAGCGTTTTCCAGGGAGCCCTCGGAGAGCAGTTCTTC. This gives the protein CSVFQGALGEQFF.

This clonotype was counted ten times or more. The chain employs TRBV7-2 and TRBJ1-3; D call uncertain. Germline-derived CDR1 and CDR2 are SGHTA and FQGNSA. The CDR3 loop spans 17 amino acids. The ends were cut back, 5 bases at V and 0 bases at J, with 17 bases in the middle. The CDR3 DNA sequence: TGTGCCAGCAGCCCACTCAATGATTACCACTCTGGAAACACCATATATTTT. It codes for CASSPLNDYHSGNTIYF. The full variable domain, completed using reference TRBV7-2 and TRBJ1-3, is GAGVSQSPSNKVTEKGKDVELRCDPISGHTALYWYRQSLGQGLEFLIYFQGNSAPDKSGLPSDRFSAERTGGSVSTLTIQRTQQEDSAVYLCASSPLNDYHSGNTIYFGEGSWLTVV.